This T cell receptor (beta chain) appears in the sequencing data of a study of T cell changes during pregnancy in multiple sclerosis. Produced via immunoSEQ multiplex PCR; TCRdb's table is partial and in-frame only. Among tens of thousands of clones listed, about 90% were seen once. Trimming removed 0 bases from V and 3 bases from J; junction bases left unmatched: 2. The length of the CDR3 is 14 residues. Germline loops: CDR1 GTSNPN, CDR2 SVGIG (reference sequence). Specimen: CD4+ T cells from peripheral blood mononuclear cells, collected after pregnancy. The clonotype was recovered from a female donor in good health, enrolled as a control in a pregnancy study. The chain carries TRBV30 and TRBJ1-5; TRBD1 aligns across 7 bases. The CDR3 coding sequence is TGTGCCTGGAGTGTACAGGGGTTCAATCAGCCCCAGCATTTT. As protein: CAWSVQGFNQPQHF.